These 29 T cell receptor beta chains share one sample of origin, sequenced in a study of response to subunit inactivated influenza vaccine (dated by TCRdb to the late 2010s). The library came from RT-PCR. Sequenced using an Illumina HiSeq 2500. TCRdb reanalyzed the raw reads on its own, using fastp at Q25 for trimming and MiXCR for clone calling, and kept in-frame beta chains. When rows share a CDR3 protein, they turn into one entry using the most common DNA and genes. The sample includes a few hundred thousand distinct CDR3 sequences, with 11% observed a single time. About 11% of the sample lies in the top ten. This same sample was also taken into another study, of T cells expressing NK-cell markers. As that second study puts it: The TCR beta cDNA libraries were made using 5'RACE template switching, a step that added both a universal primer site and unique molecular identifiers.

The material was PBMCs from blood, obtained on the day of vaccination. These receptors all stem from a man aged 50 to 59 who received an inactivated influenza vaccine. Donor details come from another sample of the same person, matched by shared clones.

V and J are TRBV7-9 and TRBJ2-7, with TRBD2 matching 8 bases. J was trimmed by 4 bases and V by 4 bases; bases with no gene match: 12. The germline CDR1 and CDR2 sequences are SEHNR and FQNEAQ (reference sequence). The CDR3 consists of 16 residues. DNA of the CDR3: TGTGCCAGCAGCTCAGATGGGGCTAGCGGGCTTTACGAGCAGTACTTC. The encoded protein is CASSSDGASGLYEQYF.

This clonotype has a handful of counts. The chain uses TRBV5-6 and TRBJ1-6; TRBD1 aligns across 7 bases. V lost 3 bases to trimming and J lost 9 bases; unmatched junction nucleotides: 6. The CDR3 is 14 residues long. Germline CDR1 and CDR2: SGHDT and YYEEEE. The CDR3 sequence is CASSSTGRSSPLHF. The CDR3 nucleotides read TGTGCCAGCAGCTCGACAGGGCGAAGTTCACCCCTCCACTTT.

This clonotype occurred many times. J is TRBJ2-7 and V is TRBV20-1; D possibly corresponds to TRBD2 (5 bases). This CDR3 spans 13 amino acids. V lost 6 bases and J 7 bases, leaving 19 bases between the germline ends. The germline gives CDR1 DFQATT, CDR2 SNEGSKA (reference sequence). The CDR3 region is CSARTVGLGEQYF. The CDR3 nucleotides are TGCAGTGCCAGGACTGTTGGGTTGGGTGAGCAGTACTTC.

Remarks on this clonotype: Relative to the germline gene, one junction end is altered; a read error may explain this. The rearrangement links TRBV11-2 to TRBJ2-6, with 7 nucleotides matching TRBD1. Looked up from germline, CDR1 is SGHAT and CDR2 is FQNNGV. The CDR3 covers 16 residues. This CDR3 reads CASSAYRGPGANALTF. The DNA of the CDR3 is TGTGCCAGCAGCGCCTACAGGGGACCTGGGGCCAACGCCCTGACTTTC.

This chain links TRBV5-1 with TRBJ2-5; 9 nucleotides match TRBD2. Germline values: CDR1 SGHRS, CDR2 YFSETQ. V gave up 4 bases and J gave up 4 bases; unmatched junction bases: 5. CDR3 length equals 14 residues. CDR3: CASSPGTSRETQYF. The DNA of the CDR3 is TGCGCCAGCAGCCCCGGGACTAGCAGAGAGACCCAGTACTTC.

The V gene is TRBV2, the J gene TRBJ2-2; D not resolved. Trimming took 2 bases from V and 0 from J, leaving 10 bases between them. The CDR3 contains 16 residues. The germline CDR1 and CDR2 sequences are SNHLY and FYNNEI. CDR3 amino acids: CASSEIRHSNTGELFF. The CDR3 region has the DNA TGTGCCAGCAGTGAAATTCGACACTCGAACACCGGGGAGCTGTTTTTT.

The chain links TRBV7-8 to TRBJ2-5, with 10 bases fitting TRBD2. V was clipped by 5 bases and J by 5 bases; unmatched bases: 11. This CDR3 has 16 residues. Germline V gene data show CDR1 as SGHVS and CDR2 as FQNEAQ. CDR3: CASSVDSGGRGETQYF. The CDR3 DNA reads TGTGCCAGCAGCGTTGATAGCGGGGGGCGTGGGGAGACCCAGTACTTC.

This clonotype was found a few times. J is TRBJ2-1 and V is TRBV5-1; tentatively, D is TRBD2 (6 bases). This CDR3 comprises 13 residues. CDR1 SGHRS and CDR2 YFSETQ come from the germline V gene. V shed 4 bases and J shed 8 bases, with 13 bases lying between them. The chain's CDR3 is CASSKGLAHEQFF. The CDR3 nucleotides are TGCGCCAGCAGCAAGGGACTGGCCCATGAGCAGTTCTTC.

This clonotype was observed a handful of times. V and J are TRBV4-2 and TRBJ2-3, with 8 bases that match TRBD2. This CDR3 spans 15 amino acids. V lost 0 bases and J lost 5; bases outside the gene matches: 4. Germline CDR1 LGHNA, CDR2 YNFKEQ. The CDR3 here is CASSQDTGGLDTQYF. Written as DNA, the CDR3 is TGTGCCAGCAGCCAAGATACGGGGGGGCTAGATACGCAGTATTTT.

The chain uses TRBV30 and TRBJ2-7; 7 nucleotides agree with TRBD2. V was pared by 1 base and J by 2 bases, with 8 bases of the junction left unmatched. There are 15 residues in the CDR3. Germline CDR1 is GTSNPN and CDR2 is SVGIG (reference sequence). The CDR3 nucleotides read TGTGCCTGGAGTGCTTGGGACTACCGTCCCTACGAGCAGTACTTC. Protein: CAWSAWDYRPYEQYF.

This clonotype has just a few counts. CDR3 in amino acids: CATSDSGGEQYF. In DNA form, the CDR3 reads TGTGCCACCAGTGATTCGGGGGGCGAGCAGTACTTC. The chain combines TRBV24-1 with TRBJ2-7; 7 positions agree with TRBD2. V gave up 2 bases and J gave up 6 bases; unmatched junction bases: 0. Germline assignment: CDR1 KGHDR and CDR2 SFDVKD. CDR3 length: 12 amino acids.

This clonotype was detected only a few times. The chain has TRBV5-1 and TRBJ2-1; 11 bases match TRBD2. CDR3 length: 15 amino acids. J gave up 4 bases and V 6 bases, and 6 bases lay outside the gene matches. Germline V gene lookup returns CDR1 SGHRS and CDR2 YFSETQ. The CDR3 protein is CASTGLAGTYNEQFF. As DNA, the CDR3 is TGCGCCAGCACCGGACTAGCGGGCACTTACAATGAGCAGTTCTTC.

The V gene is TRBV6-8, the J gene TRBJ2-1, with 8 bases matching TRBD1. V dropped 9 bases and J dropped 4; count of bases not matched to a gene: 11. Germline-derived CDR1 and CDR2 are MNHGY and SAAAGT. The CDR3 runs to 15 residues. The CDR3 sequence: CARHTPGQAYNEQFF. The CDR3 DNA is TGTGCCAGACATACACCGGGACAGGCATACAATGAGCAGTTCTTC.

V is TRBV5-5 and J is TRBJ1-1; TRBD1 is a possible D gene (5 bases). Germline V gene sequence: CDR1 SGHKS, CDR2 YYEKEE (reference sequence). The V end was cut by 0 bases, the J end by 5 bases, with 17 bases between. The CDR3 sequence is 16 residues long. The CDR3 DNA reads TGTGCCAGCAGCTTGGCTGAGACAGTCTCGGGAACTGAAGCTTTCTTT. This gives the protein CASSLAETVSGTEAFF. Using reference TRBV5-5 and TRBJ1-1 for the parts outside the CDR3, the full variable domain is DAGVTQSPTHLIKTRGQQVTLRCSPISGHKSVSWYQQVLGQGPQFIFQYYEKEERGRGNFPDRFSARQFPNYSSELNVNALLLGDSALYLCASSLAETVSGTEAFFGQGTRLTVV.

This chain's CDR3 is CASSLNAGGLGTQYF. CDR3 in DNA: TGTGCCAGCAGCTTAAATGCGGGAGGGCTTGGGACCCAGTACTTC. This chain joins TRBV7-3 and TRBJ2-5, with 9 bases fitting TRBD2. This CDR3 has 15 amino acids. V lost 1 base to trimming and J lost 7 bases; unmatched junction nucleotides: 7. Germline CDR1 reads SGHTA; CDR2 reads FQGTGA.

This clonotype was observed once. The gene calls are TRBV6-5 and TRBJ2-5; no reliable D call. Per germline, CDR1 MNHEY and CDR2 SVGAGI. CDR3 length: 12 residues. V shed 11 bases and J shed 0 bases, with 10 bases lying between them. CDR3 nucleotide sequence: TGTGCCGTGGGAACCAACCAAGAGACCCAGTACTTC. It translates to CAVGTNQETQYF.

This rearrangement joins TRBV10-3 to TRBJ2-5; D is possibly TRBD2 (6 bases). The CDR3 is 13 amino acids. The V gene lost 4 bases and the J gene lost 3 bases, with 9 bases spanning the gap. Germline CDR1 reads ENHRY; CDR2 reads SYGVKD. The DNA of the CDR3 is TGTGCCATCAGTGTGAGACTAGAAGAGACCCAGTACTTC. Protein: CAISVRLEETQYF.

About this clonotype: Since a much larger clone is just one base distant, this may be a read error. The rearrangement links TRBV27 to TRBJ2-1, with 14 positions matching TRBD2. Looked up from germline, CDR1 is MNHEY and CDR2 is SMNVEV (reference sequence). CDR3 length equals 16 residues. V gave up 6 bases and J gave up 9 bases; unmatched junction bases: 10. The CDR3 DNA is TGTGCCAGCAGCAAAGAGACTAGCGGGGGGGGTACTGAGCAGTTCTTC. Amino acid sequence: CASSKETSGGGTEQFF.

This clonotype appeared a few times. Here the CDR3 reads CASSLGFWTGGLNNEQFF. In DNA, the CDR3 is TGTGCCAGCAGCTTAGGTTTTTGGACGGGAGGACTAAACAATGAGCAGTTCTTC. The chain is built from TRBV7-8 and TRBJ2-1, with TRBD2 identical over 7 bases. V shed 1 base and J 5 bases; nucleotides not matched to a gene: 14. CDR1 SGHVS and CDR2 FQNEAQ come from the germline V gene. There are 18 residues in the CDR3.

This clonotype occurred a few times. This sequence joins TRBV7-8 and TRBJ2-7; 7 bases are shared with TRBD2. The CDR3 runs 14 residues. Germline CDR1 SGHVS, CDR2 FQNEAQ. The V and J ends lost 0 bases and 6 bases, in that order; junction bases with no gene match: 5. CDR3 region: CASSLAGGFSEQYF. The CDR3 nucleotides read TGTGCCAGCAGCTTAGCGGGGGGGTTTAGCGAGCAGTACTTC.

This clonotype occurred many times. The chain couples TRBV12-3 or TRBV12-4 to TRBJ2-2; D is tentatively TRBD1 or TRBD2 (5 bases each). V was trimmed by 3 bases and J by 6 bases, leaving 14 bases between them. The CDR3 is 15 residues long. The CDR3 region is CASSLGDLGAGELFF. The DNA of the CDR3 is TGTGCCAGCAGTTTGGGGGATTTAGGCGCCGGGGAGCTGTTTTTT.

This clonotype was seen more than once but under ten times. The V gene is TRBV7-2, the J gene TRBJ2-5; no firm D call. The CDR3 is 15 amino acids. The V and J ends lost 1 base and 4 bases respectively, with 13 bases between them. CDR1 is SGHTA and CDR2 is FQGNSA in the germline V gene. CDR3 sequence reads: CASSLDGRAPETQYF. DNA for the CDR3: TGTGCCAGCAGCTTAGATGGAAGGGCTCCAGAGACCCAGTACTTC.

This clonotype was seen more than once but under ten times. The J gene is TRBJ2-4, the V gene TRBV12-3 or TRBV12-4, with TRBD2 matching 8 bases. The CDR3 totals 14 residues. J was trimmed by 4 bases and V by 4 bases; bases with no gene match: 3. The CDR3 sequence: CASSSRGGKNIQYF. The CDR3 DNA follows: TGTGCCAGCAGTTCACGGGGGGGTAAAAACATTCAGTACTTC.

This clonotype showed up just a few times. The chain recombines TRBV15 with TRBJ2-3, with 8 bases identical to TRBD1. The CDR3 totals 15 residues. From germline, CDR1 is LNHNV and CDR2 YYDKDF (reference sequence). V shed 4 bases, J shed 2 bases, and the junction held 5 bases outside the gene matches. In DNA form, the CDR3 reads TGTGCCACCAGCAAAGGACAGGGCTTCACAGATACGCAGTATTTT. Amino acids: CATSKGQGFTDTQYF.

The chain carries TRBV7-2 and TRBJ2-1, with 11 bases lining up with TRBD2. The V gene end was trimmed by 0 bases and the J gene end by 4 bases; junction bases not matched to a gene: 14. Germline loops: CDR1 SGHTA, CDR2 FQGNSA. The CDR3 runs to 20 residues. CDR3 amino acids: CASSLANRGLAEFTYNEQFF. In nucleotides, the CDR3 is TGTGCCAGCAGCTTAGCCAACCGGGGACTAGCGGAATTCACGTACAATGAGCAGTTCTTC.

The chain recombines TRBV7-9 with TRBJ1-1, with D maybe TRBD1 (5 bases). The CDR3 has 15 residues. Germline V lookup: CDR1 SEHNR, CDR2 FQNEAQ (reference sequence). V was clipped by 3 bases and J by 4 bases, with 15 bases between them. CDR3 loop: CASSLGVQVGTEAFF. CDR3 bases: TGTGCCAGCAGCTTGGGGGTACAGGTCGGCACTGAAGCTTTCTTT. Filled out from reference TRBV7-9 and TRBJ1-1, the complete variable domain reads DTGVSQNPRHKITKRGQNVTFRCDPISEHNRLYWYRQTLGQGPEFLTYFQNEAQLEKSRLLSDRFSAERPKGSFSTLEIQRTEQGDSAMYLCASSLGVQVGTEAFFGQGTRLTVV.

This clonotype showed up just a few times. The V call is TRBV7-6, the J call TRBJ2-1; D is perhaps TRBD1 or TRBD2 (6 bases each). The V end was cut by 5 bases, the J end by 0 bases, with 11 bases between. The germline CDR1 and CDR2 sequences are SGHVS and FNYEAQ. This CDR3 has 15 residues. This CDR3 reads CASSRGQSSYNEQFF. CDR3 sequence (DNA): TGTGCCAGCAGCCGGGGGCAGAGCTCCTACAATGAGCAGTTCTTC.

This clonotype has just a few counts. The rearrangement uses TRBV18 and TRBJ1-1; TRBD1 aligns across 10 bases. The CDR3 totals 12 residues. The germline V gene has CDR1 KGHSH and CDR2 LQKENI. Trimming at V came to 4 bases and at J to 13 bases, leaving 6 bases not matched to a gene. The CDR3 here is CASSLDRGIGFF. In DNA, the CDR3 is TGTGCCAGCTCACTGGACAGGGGGATTGGTTTCTTT.

This clonotype appeared a few times. The V and J genes are TRBV7-9 and TRBJ1-1, with a tentative D call TRBD1 (5 bases). The CDR3 sequence is 14 residues long. V lost 5 bases and J lost 3, with 13 bases in between. Per germline, CDR1 SEHNR and CDR2 FQNEAQ (reference sequence). CDR3: CASSPRAGHTEAFF. CDR3 DNA: TGTGCCAGCAGCCCGCGTGCGGGGCACACTGAAGCTTTCTTT.